This section outlines one T cell receptor beta chain sequence together with its context. TCRdb independently ran MiXCR on the RT-PCR reads; one entry per CDR3 protein. The top ten hold about 16% of the sample, which has 1,500 to 2,000 distinct CDR3 sequences, over 3.5% seen once. These data originate in a study of immune reconstitution after stem cell transplant in scleroderma. The CDR3 loop spans 18 amino acids. V was clipped by 2 bases and J by 6 bases, with 26 bases between them. Germline V CDR1 and CDR2: MNHEY, SVGAGI. This specimen was collected before or after autologous hematopoietic stem cell transplantation (not recorded which). The chain has TRBV6-5 and TRBJ2-7; the D gene is possibly TRBD2 (7 bases). This TCR derives from a male donor with systemic sclerosis. The CDR3 spells CASSYGRGSRRERGEQYF. In DNA, the CDR3 is TGTGCCAGCAGTTACGGGAGGGGGTCACGACGGGAGCGCGGCGAGCAGTACTTC.